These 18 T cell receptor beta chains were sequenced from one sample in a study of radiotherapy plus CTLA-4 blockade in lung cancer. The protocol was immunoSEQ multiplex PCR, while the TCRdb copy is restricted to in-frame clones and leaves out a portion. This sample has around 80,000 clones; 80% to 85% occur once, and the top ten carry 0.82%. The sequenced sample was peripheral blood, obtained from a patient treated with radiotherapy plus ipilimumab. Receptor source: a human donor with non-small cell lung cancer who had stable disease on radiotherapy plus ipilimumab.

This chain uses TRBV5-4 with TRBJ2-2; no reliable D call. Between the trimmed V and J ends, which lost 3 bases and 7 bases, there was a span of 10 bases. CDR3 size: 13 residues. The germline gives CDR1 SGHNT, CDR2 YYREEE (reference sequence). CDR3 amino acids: CASSSDLIGELFF. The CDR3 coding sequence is TGTGCCAGCAGCTCCGACCTAATCGGGGAGCTGTTTTTT. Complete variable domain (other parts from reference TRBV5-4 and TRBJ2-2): ETGVTQSPTHLIKTRGQQVTLRCSSQSGHNTVSWYQQALGQGPQFIFQYYREEENGRGNFPPRFSGLQFPNYSSELNVNALELDDSALYLCASSSDLIGELFFGEGSRLTVL.

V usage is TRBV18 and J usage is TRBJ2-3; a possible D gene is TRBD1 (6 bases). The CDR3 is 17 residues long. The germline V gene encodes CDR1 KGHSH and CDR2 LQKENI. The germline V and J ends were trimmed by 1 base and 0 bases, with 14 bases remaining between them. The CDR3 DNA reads TGTGCCAGCTCACCACTTAGGGGGAAAACTAGCACAGATACGCAGTATTTT. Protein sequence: CASSPLRGKTSTDTQYF.

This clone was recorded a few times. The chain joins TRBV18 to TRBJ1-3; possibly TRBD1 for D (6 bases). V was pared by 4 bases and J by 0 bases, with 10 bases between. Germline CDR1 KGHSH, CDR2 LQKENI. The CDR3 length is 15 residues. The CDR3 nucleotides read TGTGCCAGCTCACTACTACAGGGCTCTGGAAACACCATATATTTT. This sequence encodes CASSLLQGSGNTIYF.

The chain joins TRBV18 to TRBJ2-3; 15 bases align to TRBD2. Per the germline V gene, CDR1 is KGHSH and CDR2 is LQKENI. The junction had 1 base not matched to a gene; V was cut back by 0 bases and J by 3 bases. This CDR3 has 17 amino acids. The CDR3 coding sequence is TGTGCCAGCTCACCACCGGGACTAGCGGGAGGTACAGATACGCAGTATTTT. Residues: CASSPPGLAGGTDTQYF.

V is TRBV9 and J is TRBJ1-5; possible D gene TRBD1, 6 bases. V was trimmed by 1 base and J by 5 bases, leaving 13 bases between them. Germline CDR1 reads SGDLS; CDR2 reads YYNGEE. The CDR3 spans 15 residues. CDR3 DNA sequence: TGTGCCAGCAGCGTAATCCGGGACAAAGATCAGCCCCAGCATTTT. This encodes CASSVIRDKDQPQHF.

The CDR3 protein is CASSVRSGTGSTDTQYF. For the CDR3, the DNA is TGTGCCAGCAGCGTGCGCTCCGGGACAGGGAGCACAGATACGCAGTATTTT. The chain has TRBV21-1 and TRBJ2-3; the table's D gene call, TRBD1, was not cross checked with the DNA. TRBV21-1 is annotated as a pseudogene. The CDR3 loop spans 17 amino acids.

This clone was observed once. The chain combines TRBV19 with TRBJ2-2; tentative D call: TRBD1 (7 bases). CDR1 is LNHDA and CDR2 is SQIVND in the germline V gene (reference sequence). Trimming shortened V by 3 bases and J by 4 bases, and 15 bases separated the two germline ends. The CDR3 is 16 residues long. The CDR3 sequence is CASSIRRGRGTGELFF. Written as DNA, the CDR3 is TGTGCCAGTAGTATCAGGAGGGGGCGAGGCACCGGGGAGCTGTTTTTT.

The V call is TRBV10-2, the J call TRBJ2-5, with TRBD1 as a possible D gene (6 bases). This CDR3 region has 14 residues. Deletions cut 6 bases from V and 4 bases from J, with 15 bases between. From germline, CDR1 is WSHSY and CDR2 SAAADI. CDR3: CASREQGLGETQYF. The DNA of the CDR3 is TGCGCCAGCAGGGAACAGGGCCTCGGAGAGACCCAGTACTTC.

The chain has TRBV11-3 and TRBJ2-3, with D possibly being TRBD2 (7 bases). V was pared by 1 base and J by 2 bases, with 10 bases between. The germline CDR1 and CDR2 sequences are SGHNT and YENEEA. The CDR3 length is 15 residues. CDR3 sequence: CASSLAGGLTDTQYF. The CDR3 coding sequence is TGTGCCAGCAGCTTAGCGGGGGGCCTCACAGATACGCAGTATTTT. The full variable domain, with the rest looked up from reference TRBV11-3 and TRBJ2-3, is EAGVVQSPRYKIIEKKQPVAFWCNPISGHNTLYWYLQNLGQGPELLIRYENEEAVDDSQLPKDRFSAERLKGVDSTLKIQPAELGDSAVYLCASSLAGGLTDTQYFGPGTRLTVL.

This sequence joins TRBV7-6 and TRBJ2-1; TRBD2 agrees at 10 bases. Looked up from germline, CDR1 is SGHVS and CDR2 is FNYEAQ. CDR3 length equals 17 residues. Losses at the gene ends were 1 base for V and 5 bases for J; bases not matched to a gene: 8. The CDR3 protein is CASSLGPGLAPNNEQFF. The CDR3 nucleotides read TGTGCCAGCAGCTTAGGACCGGGACTAGCGCCGAACAATGAGCAGTTCTTC.

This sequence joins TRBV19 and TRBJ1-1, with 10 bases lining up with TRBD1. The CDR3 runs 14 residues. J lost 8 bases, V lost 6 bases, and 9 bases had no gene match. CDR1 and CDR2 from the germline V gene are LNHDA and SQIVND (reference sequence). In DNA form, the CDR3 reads TGTGCCAGTAGCCCTAAGGGGGACAGGGGCGAAGCTTTCTTT. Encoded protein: CASSPKGDRGEAFF.

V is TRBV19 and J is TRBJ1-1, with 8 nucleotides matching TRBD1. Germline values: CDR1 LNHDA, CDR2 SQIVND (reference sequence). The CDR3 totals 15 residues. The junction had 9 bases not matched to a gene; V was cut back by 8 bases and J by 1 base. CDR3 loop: CASFYQGAANTEAFF. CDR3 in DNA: TGTGCCAGTTTTTATCAGGGGGCGGCGAACACTGAAGCTTTCTTT.

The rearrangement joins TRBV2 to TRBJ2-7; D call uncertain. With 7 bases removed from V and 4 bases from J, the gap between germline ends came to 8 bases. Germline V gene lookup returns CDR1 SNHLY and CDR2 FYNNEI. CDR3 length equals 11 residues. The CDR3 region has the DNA TGTGCCAGCATCTCGGAGTACGAGCAGTACTTC. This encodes CASISEYEQYF. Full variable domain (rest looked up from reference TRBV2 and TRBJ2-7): EPEVTQTPSHQVTQMGQEVILRCVPISNHLYFYWYRQILGQKVEFLVSFYNNEISEKSEIFDDQFSVERPDGSNFTLKIRSTKLEDSAMYFCASISEYEQYFGPGTRLTVT.

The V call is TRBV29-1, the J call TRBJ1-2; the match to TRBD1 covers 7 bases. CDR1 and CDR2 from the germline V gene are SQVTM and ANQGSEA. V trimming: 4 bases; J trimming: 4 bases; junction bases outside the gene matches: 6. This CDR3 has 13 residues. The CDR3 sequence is CSVAGDSPYGYTF. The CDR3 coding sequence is TGCAGCGTTGCGGGGGACAGCCCCTATGGCTACACCTTC.

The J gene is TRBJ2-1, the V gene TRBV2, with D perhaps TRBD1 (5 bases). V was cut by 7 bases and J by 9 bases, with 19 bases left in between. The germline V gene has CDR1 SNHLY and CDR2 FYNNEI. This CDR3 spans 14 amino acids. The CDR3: CASIGVGVRGEQFF. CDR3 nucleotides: TGTGCCAGCATTGGGGTAGGGGTAAGAGGTGAGCAGTTCTTC.

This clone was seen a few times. CDR3 protein: CASSLRQGGTGELFF. Written as DNA, the CDR3 is TGTGCCAGCAGCTTACGGCAGGGAGGCACCGGGGAGCTGTTTTTT. V is TRBV11-2 and J is TRBJ2-2; TRBD2 might be the D (6 bases). In germline, CDR1 is SGHAT, CDR2 FQNNGV. This CDR3 comprises 15 residues. Trimming shortened V by 2 bases and J by 4 bases, and 11 bases separated the two germline ends.

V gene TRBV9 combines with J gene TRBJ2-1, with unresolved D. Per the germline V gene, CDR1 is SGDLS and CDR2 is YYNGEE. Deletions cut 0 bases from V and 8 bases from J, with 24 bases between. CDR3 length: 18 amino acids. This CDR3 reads CASSVEISGWAEADEQFF. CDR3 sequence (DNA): TGTGCCAGCAGCGTAGAGATAAGTGGATGGGCCGAGGCGGATGAGCAGTTCTTC.

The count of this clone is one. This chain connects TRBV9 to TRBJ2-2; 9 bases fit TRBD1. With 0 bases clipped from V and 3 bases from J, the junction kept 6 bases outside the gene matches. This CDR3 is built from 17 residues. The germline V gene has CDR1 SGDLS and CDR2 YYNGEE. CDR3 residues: CASSVGPGQGYTGELFF. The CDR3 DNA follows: TGTGCCAGCAGCGTAGGGCCGGGACAGGGCTACACCGGGGAGCTGTTTTTT. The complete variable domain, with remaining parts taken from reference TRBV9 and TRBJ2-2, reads DSGVTQTPKHLITATGQRVTLRCSPRSGDLSVYWYQQSLDQGLQFLIQYYNGEERAKGNILERFSAQQFPDLHSELNLSSLELGDSALYFCASSVGPGQGYTGELFFGEGSRLTVL.